Presented here are 6 T cell receptor beta chains from one specimen sequenced in a study of T cells in Graves' hyperthyroidism and ophthalmopathy. The source material, RNA transcripts, was used to amplify TCR beta CDR3 regions. The HTBI set primed first-round TCR CDR3 RT-PCR. TCRdb fed the multiplex PCR reads into MiXCR, producing one record per CDR3 protein. The repertoire consists of 340,000 or so distinct CDR3 sequences, with around 20% occurring once and the leading ten covering under 55%. The specimen was blood. Receptors were obtained from a woman in her forties or fifties with Graves' hyperthyroidism.

A single count supports this clonotype. The chain has TRBV19 and TRBJ2-2, with a weak D call TRBD2 (7 bases). The V end lost 2 bases, the J end lost 2 bases, and 18 bases lay between the germline ends. Germline assignment: CDR1 LNHDA and CDR2 SQIVND (reference sequence). This CDR3 has 18 residues. CDR3 sequence (DNA): TGTGCCAGTAGTATAACCAAGACAGGACTAGGAAACACCGGGGAGCTGTTTTTT. Translation gives CASSITKTGLGNTGELFF.

In this sample, this clonotype turned up many times. This chain links TRBV6-1 with TRBJ2-1; no clear D. Germline V gene lookup returns CDR1 MNHNS and CDR2 SASEGT. The CDR3 runs to 12 residues. The V gene lost 4 bases and the J gene lost 8 bases, with 9 bases spanning the gap. In nucleotides, the CDR3 is TGTGCCAGCAGTGCCCAGTTGGATGAGCAGTTCTTC. Translated, it gives CASSAQLDEQFF.

This clonotype was observed at least ten times. This chain uses TRBV6-1 with TRBJ1-1, with D unclear. V was pared by 7 bases and J by 4 bases, with 13 bases between. The CDR3 is made up of 13 amino acids. Looked up from germline, CDR1 is MNHNS and CDR2 is SASEGT. CDR3 in amino acids: CASISGGTTEAFF. CDR3 nucleotide sequence: TGTGCCAGCATATCTGGTGGTACCACTGAAGCTTTCTTT.

Ten or more counts support this clonotype. In DNA form, the CDR3 reads TGTGCCATCAGTGAGCCGGGCGTGGCTAGCGGGAGTAAAGAGACCCAGTACTTC. It translates to CAISEPGVASGSKETQYF. This rearrangement joins TRBV10-3 to TRBJ2-5, with 10 nucleotides matching TRBD2. V gave up 2 bases and J gave up 3 bases; unmatched junction bases: 12. The CDR3 totals 18 residues. The germline V gene encodes CDR1 ENHRY and CDR2 SYGVKD.

This clonotype occurred many times. The chain employs TRBV2 and TRBJ2-5, with 10 bases matching TRBD1. The CDR3 sequence is 13 residues long. Looked up from germline, CDR1 is SNHLY and CDR2 is FYNNEI. The J segment lost 5 bases and the V segment lost 9 bases, leaving 6 bases of the junction unmatched. The CDR3 protein is CARRQGAAETQYF. In nucleotides, the CDR3 is TGTGCCAGAAGACAGGGGGCGGCGGAGACCCAGTACTTC.

This clonotype was recorded at least ten times. The rearrangement links TRBV6-1 to TRBJ2-5, with D perhaps matching TRBD1 (6 bases). Deletions cut 1 base from V and 4 bases from J, with 10 bases between. The V gene's germline CDR1 is MNHNS and CDR2 SASEGT. The CDR3 consists of 14 residues. The CDR3 coding sequence is TGTGCCAGCAGTGAAGGGCAGGGGAGAGAGACCCAGTACTTC. As protein: CASSEGQGRETQYF.